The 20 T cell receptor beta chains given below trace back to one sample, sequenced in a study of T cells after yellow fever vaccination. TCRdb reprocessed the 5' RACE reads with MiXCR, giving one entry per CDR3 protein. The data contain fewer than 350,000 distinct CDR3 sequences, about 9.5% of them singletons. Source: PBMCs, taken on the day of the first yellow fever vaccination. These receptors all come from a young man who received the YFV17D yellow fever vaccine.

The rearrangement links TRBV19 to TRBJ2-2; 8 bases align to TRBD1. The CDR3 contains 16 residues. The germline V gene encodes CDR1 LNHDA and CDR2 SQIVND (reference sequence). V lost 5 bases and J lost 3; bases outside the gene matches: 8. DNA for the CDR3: TGTGCCAGTAGTTCCCCCAGGGGGCTCGACACCGGGGAGCTGTTTTTT. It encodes CASSSPRGLDTGELFF.

In nucleotides, the CDR3 is TGCAGTGCTGAGCGGGGGAACACAGATACGCAGTATTTT. It codes for CSAERGNTDTQYF. This chain links TRBV20-1 with TRBJ2-3; 8 bases fit TRBD2. In germline, CDR1 is DFQATT, CDR2 SNEGSKA (reference sequence). There are 13 residues in the CDR3. Losses at the gene ends were 5 bases for V and 2 bases for J; bases not matched to a gene: 3.

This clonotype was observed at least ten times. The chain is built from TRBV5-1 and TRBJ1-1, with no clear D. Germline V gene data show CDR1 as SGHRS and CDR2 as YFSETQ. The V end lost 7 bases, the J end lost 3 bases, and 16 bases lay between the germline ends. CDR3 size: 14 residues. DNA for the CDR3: TGCGCCAGCCGCGGCGGCTCCTCGGACACTGAAGCTTTCTTT. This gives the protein CASRGGSSDTEAFF.

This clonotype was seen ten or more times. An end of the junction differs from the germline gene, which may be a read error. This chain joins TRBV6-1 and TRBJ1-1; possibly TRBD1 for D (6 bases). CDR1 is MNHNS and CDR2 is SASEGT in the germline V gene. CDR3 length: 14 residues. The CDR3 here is CASSPTGGTMELSF. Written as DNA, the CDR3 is TGTGCCAGCAGTCCGACCGGGGGCACGATGGAGTTGTCTTTT.

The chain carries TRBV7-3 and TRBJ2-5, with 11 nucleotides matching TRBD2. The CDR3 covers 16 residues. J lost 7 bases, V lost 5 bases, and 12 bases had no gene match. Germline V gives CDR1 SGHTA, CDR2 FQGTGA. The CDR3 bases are TGTGCCAGCAGCCGCGGACTAGCGGGTTTTTTAGGGACCCAGTACTTC. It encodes CASSRGLAGFLGTQYF.

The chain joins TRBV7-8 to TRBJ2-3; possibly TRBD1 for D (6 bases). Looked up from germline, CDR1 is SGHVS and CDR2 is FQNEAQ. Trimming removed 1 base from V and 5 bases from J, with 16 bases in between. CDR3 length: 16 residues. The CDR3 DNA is TGTGCCAGCAGCTTAGTCGGTCGTGCACAGGGAGATACGCAGTATTTT. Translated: CASSLVGRAQGDTQYF.

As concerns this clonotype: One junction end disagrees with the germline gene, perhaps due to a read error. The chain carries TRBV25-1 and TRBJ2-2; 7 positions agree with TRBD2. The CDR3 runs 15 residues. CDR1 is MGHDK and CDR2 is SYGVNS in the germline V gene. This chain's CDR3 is CDSSEERGPLGELFF. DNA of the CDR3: TGTGACAGCAGTGAAGAGCGGGGCCCGCTAGGGGAGCTGTTTTTT.

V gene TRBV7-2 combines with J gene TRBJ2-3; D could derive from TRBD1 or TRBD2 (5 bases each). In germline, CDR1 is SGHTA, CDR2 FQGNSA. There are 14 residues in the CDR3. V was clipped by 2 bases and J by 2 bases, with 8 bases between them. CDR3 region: CASSLRDPTDTQYF. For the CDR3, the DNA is TGTGCCAGCAGCTTAAGGGACCCCACAGATACGCAGTATTTT.

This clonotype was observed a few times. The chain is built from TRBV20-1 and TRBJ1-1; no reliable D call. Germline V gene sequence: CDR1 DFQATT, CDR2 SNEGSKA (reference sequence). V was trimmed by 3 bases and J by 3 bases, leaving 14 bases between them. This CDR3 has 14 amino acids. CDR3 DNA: TGCAGTGCTAGGGGTCAGGTCTTGGACACTGAAGCTTTCTTT. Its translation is CSARGQVLDTEAFF.

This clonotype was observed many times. CDR3 nucleotide sequence: TGTGCCAGCAGTTTAGGGGTTGTAGCTTTCTTT. Translating gives CASSLGVVAFF. The rearrangement joins TRBV28 to TRBJ1-1; D uncertain. The germline V gene has CDR1 MDHEN and CDR2 SYDVKM. The CDR3 covers 11 residues. V shed 2 bases and J shed 10 bases, with 8 bases lying between them.

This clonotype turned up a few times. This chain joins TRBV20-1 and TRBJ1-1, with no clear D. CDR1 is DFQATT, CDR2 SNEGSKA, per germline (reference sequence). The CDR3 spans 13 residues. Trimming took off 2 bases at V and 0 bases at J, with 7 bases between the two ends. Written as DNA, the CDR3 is TGCAGTGCTAGATTCGAGTTGAACACTGAAGCTTTCTTT. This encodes CSARFELNTEAFF.

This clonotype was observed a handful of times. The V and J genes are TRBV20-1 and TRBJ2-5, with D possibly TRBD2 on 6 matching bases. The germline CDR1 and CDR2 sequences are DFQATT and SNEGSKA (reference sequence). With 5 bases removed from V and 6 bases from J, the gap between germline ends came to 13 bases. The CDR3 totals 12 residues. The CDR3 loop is CSAGRGEKTQYF. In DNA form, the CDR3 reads TGCAGTGCTGGGCGGGGCGAGAAGACCCAGTACTTC.

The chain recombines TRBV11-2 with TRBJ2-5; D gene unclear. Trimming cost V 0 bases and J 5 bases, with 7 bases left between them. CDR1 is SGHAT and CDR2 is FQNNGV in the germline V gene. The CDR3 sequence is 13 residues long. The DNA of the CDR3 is TGTGCCAGCAGCTTAGACCTTGTTGAGACCCAGTACTTC. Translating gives CASSLDLVETQYF.

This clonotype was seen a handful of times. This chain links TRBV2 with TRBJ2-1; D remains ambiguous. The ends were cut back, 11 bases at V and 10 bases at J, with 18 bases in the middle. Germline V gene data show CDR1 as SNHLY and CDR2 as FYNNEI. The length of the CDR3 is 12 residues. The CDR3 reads CAVSSSRGEQFF. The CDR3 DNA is TGTGCCGTCAGCAGTTCCCGTGGGGAGCAGTTCTTC.

CDR3 coding DNA: TGTGCCAGCAGTTACAGGTCGGGACAGCTTCCAAACACCGGGGAGCTGTTTTTT. Translation gives CASSYRSGQLPNTGELFF. This chain uses TRBV6-2 or TRBV6-3 with TRBJ2-2; 7 bases fit TRBD1. The CDR3 is 18 amino acids. The junction had 11 bases not matched to a gene; V was cut back by 2 bases and J by 2 bases. Germline V lookup: CDR1 MNHEY, CDR2 SVGEGT.

The CDR3 spells CATSDLNKGSGNTIYF. The CDR3 nucleotides read TGTGCCACCAGTGATTTAAATAAGGGGTCTGGAAACACCATATATTTT. J is TRBJ1-3 and V is TRBV24-1, with D possibly TRBD1 on 5 matching bases. The V gene's germline CDR1 is KGHDR and CDR2 SFDVKD. Trimming left V 1 base short and J 1 base short, with 10 bases between. This CDR3 contains 16 residues.

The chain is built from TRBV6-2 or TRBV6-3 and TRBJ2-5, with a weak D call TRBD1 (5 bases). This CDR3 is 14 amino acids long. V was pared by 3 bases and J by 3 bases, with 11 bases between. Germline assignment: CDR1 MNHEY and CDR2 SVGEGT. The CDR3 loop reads CASSYVGAKETQYF. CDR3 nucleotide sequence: TGTGCCAGCAGTTATGTTGGGGCCAAAGAGACCCAGTACTTC.

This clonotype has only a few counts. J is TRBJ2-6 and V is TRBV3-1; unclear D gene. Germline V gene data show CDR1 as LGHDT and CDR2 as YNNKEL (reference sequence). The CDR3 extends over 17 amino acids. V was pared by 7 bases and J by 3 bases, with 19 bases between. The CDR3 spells CASTPRTGRGGANVLTF. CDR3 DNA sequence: TGTGCCAGCACCCCCCGGACCGGGCGAGGTGGGGCCAACGTCCTGACTTTC.

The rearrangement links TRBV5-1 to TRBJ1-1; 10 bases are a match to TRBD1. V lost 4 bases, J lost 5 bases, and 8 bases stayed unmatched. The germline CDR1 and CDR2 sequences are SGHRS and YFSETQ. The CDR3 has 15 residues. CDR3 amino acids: CASSAGGQGRTEAFF. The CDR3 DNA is TGCGCCAGCAGCGCGGGGGGACAGGGGAGAACTGAAGCTTTCTTT.

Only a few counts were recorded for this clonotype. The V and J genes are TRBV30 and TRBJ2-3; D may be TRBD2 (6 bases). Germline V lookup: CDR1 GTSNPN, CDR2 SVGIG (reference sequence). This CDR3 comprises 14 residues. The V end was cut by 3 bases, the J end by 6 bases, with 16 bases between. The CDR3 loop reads CAWRGFPSADTQYF. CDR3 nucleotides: TGTGCCTGGAGGGGGTTTCCTAGCGCGGATACGCAGTATTTT.